The T cell receptor beta chain described here comes from a study of cytomegalovirus exposure and HLA in healthy donors. Study-wide findings and caveats: A later analysis linked roughly 17,000 TCR beta sequences to HLA alleles at 0.05 false discovery rate. Immune exposure was documented only through CMV serostatus.

The PCR ran on 60 Vbeta and 13 Jbeta primers. The method was immunoSEQ multiplex PCR; TCRdb's version includes in-frame clones alone and lacks a portion of them. This repertoire shows nearly 110,000 clones, 81% found once; its top ten account for around 2.4%. Comment on this clone: Its specificity is unknown.

The source of this sequence is a man aged 30-40 years in good health and CMV-seronegative. The sequencing input was PBMCs.

For the CDR3, the DNA is TGCGCCAGCAGTGGACGGGGGGCACCGAACACCGGGGAGCTGTTTTTT. This sequence encodes CASSGRGAPNTGELFF. The chain links TRBV10-1 to TRBJ2-2; D possibly corresponds to TRBD2 (7 bases). The CDR3 totals 16 residues. Trimming removed 4 bases at V and 0 bases at J, with 12 bases between. Germline V CDR1 and CDR2: WNHNN, SYGVQD (reference sequence).